The rows below give T cell receptor beta chains drawn from one sample of a study of cytomegalovirus exposure and HLA in healthy donors. Assay used: immunoSEQ multiplex PCR; TCRdb lists only in-frame clones, some missing. The repertoire holds about 190,000 clones, with roughly 77% as singletons. The sequenced sample was PBMCs. The source of these receptors is a woman aged 50 to 60 in good health and CMV-seronegative. Both conserved end residues are part of each CDR3. D genes are given only for firm matches. Clone sizes are given selectively: once, few, many, or a class where the clone is expanded.

d_gene: NA; v_gene: TRBV2; j_gene: TRBJ1-2; len: 12; abundance: few; CDR3nt: TGTGCCAGCAGTGCTAATTCCTATGGCTACACCTTC; CDR3aa: CASSANSYGYTF
d_gene: NA; v_gene: TRBV4-1; j_gene: TRBJ2-2; len: 14; abundance: NA; CDR3nt: TGCGCCAGCAGCCCCCAGGGTCGGACCGGGGAGCTGTTTTTT; CDR3aa: CASSPQGRTGELFF
d_gene: NA; v_gene: TRBV4-1; j_gene: TRBJ2-3; len: 13; abundance: NA; CDR3nt: TGCGCCAGCAGAGGGGGTGGCTCAGATACGCAGTATTTT; CDR3aa: CASRGGGSDTQYF
d_gene: NA; v_gene: TRBV6-5; j_gene: TRBJ2-3; len: 13; abundance: NA; CDR3nt: TGTGCCAGCAGTTACCGGGGATTGGATACGCAGTATTTT; CDR3aa: CASSYRGLDTQYF
d_gene: TRBD1; v_gene: TRBV2; j_gene: TRBJ1-2; len: 13; abundance: NA; CDR3nt: TGTGCCAGCAGCCGACAGGGCTTGGAGGGCTACACCTTC; CDR3aa: CASSRQGLEGYTF
d_gene: TRBD1; v_gene: TRBV9; j_gene: TRBJ1-1; len: 15; abundance: NA; CDR3nt: TGTGCCAGCAGCCCTCACGGGACAGTCAACACTGAAGCTTTCTTT; CDR3aa: CASSPHGTVNTEAFF
d_gene: NA; v_gene: TRBV30; j_gene: TRBJ1-1; len: 11; abundance: NA; CDR3nt: TGTGCCTGGCTCAAGGGGTTCATGGCTTTCTTT; CDR3aa: CAWLKGFMAFF
d_gene: NA; v_gene: TRBV7-9; j_gene: TRBJ1-1; len: 12; abundance: NA; CDR3nt: TGTGCCAGCAGCTTAGCAGAGACTGAAGCTTTCTTT; CDR3aa: CASSLAETEAFF
d_gene: NA; v_gene: TRBV7-3; j_gene: TRBJ2-5; len: 13; abundance: NA; CDR3nt: TGTGCCAGCAGCTTGGGCAGTAAGGAGACCCAGTACTTC; CDR3aa: CASSLGSKETQYF
d_gene: TRBD1; v_gene: TRBV10-3; j_gene: TRBJ2-7; len: 15; abundance: NA; CDR3nt: TGTGCCATCAGTGAGTCTGAGACAGGGGTCGCCGAGCAGTACTTC; CDR3aa: CAISESETGVAEQYF
d_gene: TRBD1; v_gene: TRBV25-1; j_gene: TRBJ2-7; len: 15; abundance: few; CDR3nt: TGTGCCAGCAGTGCCTCCGGGACAGGGGACTACGAGCAGTACTTC; CDR3aa: CASSASGTGDYEQYF
d_gene: NA; v_gene: TRBV2; j_gene: TRBJ1-1; len: 13; abundance: NA; CDR3nt: TGTGCCAGCAGTGAAAGGGGGGGAGGTGAAGCTTTCTTT; CDR3aa: CASSERGGGEAFF
d_gene: NA; v_gene: TRBV19; j_gene: TRBJ2-7; len: 14; abundance: NA; CDR3nt: TGTGCCAGTAGTCCCCAGCGCTTCTCCTACGAGCAGTACTTC; CDR3aa: CASSPQRFSYEQYF
d_gene: NA; v_gene: TRBV2; j_gene: TRBJ2-3; len: 13; abundance: NA; CDR3nt: TGTGCCAGCAGTGGGGGGGTCACAGATACGCAGTATTTT; CDR3aa: CASSGGVTDTQYF
d_gene: TRBD2; v_gene: TRBV28; j_gene: TRBJ2-7; len: 15; abundance: NA; CDR3nt: TGTGCCAGCAGTCCCCCCGGGGGGAGCCGTGACCTTGAGTACTTC; CDR3aa: CASSPPGGSRDLEYF
d_gene: NA; v_gene: TRBV19; j_gene: TRBJ2-6; len: 15; abundance: few; CDR3nt: TGTGCCAGTAGTATTCTCGGCTCTGGGGCCAACGTCCTGACTTTC; CDR3aa: CASSILGSGANVLTF
d_gene: TRBD1; v_gene: TRBV4-3; j_gene: TRBJ2-3; len: 15; abundance: NA; CDR3nt: TGCGCCAGCAGCCAAACAGGGGCGAGCACAGATACGCAGTATTTT; CDR3aa: CASSQTGASTDTQYF
d_gene: NA; v_gene: TRBV4-3; j_gene: TRBJ1-1; len: 18; abundance: NA; CDR3nt: TGCGCCAGCAGCCAAGATCGGGGAAAGTGGAGTGGGAACACTGAAGCTTTCTTT; CDR3aa: CASSQDRGKWSGNTEAFF
d_gene: NA; v_gene: TRBV6-1; j_gene: TRBJ1-2; len: 10; abundance: NA; CDR3nt: TGTGCCAGCAGTGATCGTGGCTACACCTTC; CDR3aa: CASSDRGYTF
d_gene: NA; v_gene: TRBV6-6; j_gene: TRBJ2-7; len: 15; abundance: NA; CDR3nt: TGTGCCAGCAGTTACGAGGGGGTTCCTTCCTACGAGCAGTACTTC; CDR3aa: CASSYEGVPSYEQYF
d_gene: TRBD1; v_gene: TRBV2; j_gene: TRBJ1-4; len: 14; abundance: few; CDR3nt: TGTGCCAGCAGGGGGACAGGGAGGAATGAAAAACTGTTTTTT; CDR3aa: CASRGTGRNEKLFF
d_gene: TRBD1; v_gene: TRBV28; j_gene: TRBJ1-2; len: 14; abundance: NA; CDR3nt: TGTGCCAGCAGTTCGCAACAGGGGAACTATGGCTACACCTTC; CDR3aa: CASSSQQGNYGYTF
d_gene: NA; v_gene: TRBV5-1; j_gene: TRBJ2-7; len: 14; abundance: NA; CDR3nt: TGCGCCAGCAGCGCGAACCCACACAGTTACGAGCAGTACTTC; CDR3aa: CASSANPHSYEQYF
d_gene: TRBD2; v_gene: TRBV5-4; j_gene: TRBJ2-5; len: 15; abundance: NA; CDR3nt: TGTGCCAGCTGGGGAGGGCTCACGGGCCAAGAGACCCAGTACTTC; CDR3aa: CASWGGLTGQETQYF
d_gene: NA; v_gene: TRBV10-3; j_gene: TRBJ1-1; len: 14; abundance: NA; CDR3nt: TGTGCCATCGCTGAAGGGGGATCTGGGACTGAAGCTTTCTTT; CDR3aa: CAIAEGGSGTEAFF
d_gene: TRBD2; v_gene: TRBV7-9; j_gene: TRBJ2-1; len: 15; abundance: NA; CDR3nt: TGTGCCAGCAGCTCCCTAGCGGGAGTTACCAATGAGCAGTTCTTC; CDR3aa: CASSSLAGVTNEQFF
d_gene: NA; v_gene: TRBV30; j_gene: TRBJ1-2; len: 12; abundance: NA; CDR3nt: TGTGCCTGGAGTCAGTCTAACTATGGCTACACCTTC; CDR3aa: CAWSQSNYGYTF
d_gene: NA; v_gene: TRBV5-1; j_gene: TRBJ1-1; len: 13; abundance: NA; CDR3nt: TGCGCCAGCAGGGTGGGGAGTGACACTGAAGCTTTCTTT; CDR3aa: CASRVGSDTEAFF
d_gene: NA; v_gene: TRBV7-8; j_gene: TRBJ2-2; len: 15; abundance: few; CDR3nt: TGTGCCAGCAGCTTAGGGGGGCGGAACACCGGGGAGCTGTTTTTT; CDR3aa: CASSLGGRNTGELFF
d_gene: NA; v_gene: TRBV11-3; j_gene: TRBJ2-2; len: 16; abundance: NA; CDR3nt: TGTGCCAGCAGCTTAGGTCGTTTCTCGAACACCGGGGAGCTGTTTTTT; CDR3aa: CASSLGRFSNTGELFF
d_gene: TRBD2; v_gene: TRBV5-1; j_gene: TRBJ2-7; len: 13; abundance: NA; CDR3nt: TGCGCCAGCAGCCTAAGCGGGAACTACGAGCAGTACTTC; CDR3aa: CASSLSGNYEQYF
d_gene: NA; v_gene: TRBV7-9; j_gene: TRBJ1-4; len: 13; abundance: NA; CDR3nt: TGTGCCAGCTCCAGGGTAACTAATGAAAAACTGTTTTTT; CDR3aa: CASSRVTNEKLFF
d_gene: TRBD1; v_gene: TRBV19; j_gene: TRBJ2-1; len: 15; abundance: NA; CDR3nt: TGTGCCAGTAGTAAAAAACAGGGGGGCGAGACTGAGCAGTTCTTC; CDR3aa: CASSKKQGGETEQFF
d_gene: NA; v_gene: TRBV28; j_gene: TRBJ1-1; len: 12; abundance: NA; CDR3nt: TGTGCCAGCAGTACGAGGGACACTGAAGCTTTCTTT; CDR3aa: CASSTRDTEAFF
d_gene: NA; v_gene: TRBV6-5; j_gene: TRBJ2-1; len: 13; abundance: few; CDR3nt: TGTGCCAGCAGTTACCTGACTCGCTATGAGCAGTTCTTC; CDR3aa: CASSYLTRYEQFF
d_gene: NA; v_gene: TRBV19; j_gene: TRBJ1-1; len: 14; abundance: NA; CDR3nt: TGTGCCAGTAGTATCAGTGAAATGAACACTGAAGCTTTCTTT; CDR3aa: CASSISEMNTEAFF
d_gene: TRBD1; v_gene: TRBV19; j_gene: TRBJ1-3; len: 16; abundance: NA; CDR3nt: TGTGCCAGTAGTATAGATGGACAGGTCTCTGGAAACACCATATATTTT; CDR3aa: CASSIDGQVSGNTIYF
d_gene: NA; v_gene: TRBV7-3; j_gene: TRBJ2-2; len: 13; abundance: NA; CDR3nt: TGTGCCAGCAGCCCCCATCCCACCGGGGAGCTGTTTTTT; CDR3aa: CASSPHPTGELFF
d_gene: TRBD1; v_gene: TRBV2; j_gene: TRBJ1-2; len: 15; abundance: NA; CDR3nt: TGTGCCAGCACCCTTACCGGGACAGGGGCGCGGGGCTACACCTTC; CDR3aa: CASTLTGTGARGYTF
d_gene: TRBD1; v_gene: TRBV18; j_gene: TRBJ1-5; len: 13; abundance: NA; CDR3nt: TGTGCCAGCTGCACCGACAGGGCGCAGCCCCAGCATTTT; CDR3aa: CASCTDRAQPQHF
d_gene: NA; v_gene: TRBV10-3; j_gene: TRBJ1-1; len: 14; abundance: once; CDR3nt: TGTGCCATCAGTGAGTCCGTCAGGGCCACTGAAGCTTTCTTT; CDR3aa: CAISESVRATEAFF
d_gene: TRBD1; v_gene: TRBV19; j_gene: TRBJ1-5; len: 14; abundance: NA; CDR3nt: TGTGCCAGTAGTGAGGGGGCGGGTGCCCAGCCCCAGCATTTT; CDR3aa: CASSEGAGAQPQHF
d_gene: NA; v_gene: TRBV9; j_gene: TRBJ1-6; len: 16; abundance: NA; CDR3nt: TGTGCCAGCAGCGTAGGGTCGAGGCAGGGTGTGGCCTTACTCCACTTT; CDR3aa: CASSVGSRQGVALLHF
d_gene: NA; v_gene: TRBV5-1; j_gene: TRBJ2-7; len: 15; abundance: NA; CDR3nt: TGCGCCAGCACCCAGAAAGGGCAGGGGCCCCTCGAGCAGTACTTC; CDR3aa: CASTQKGQGPLEQYF
d_gene: TRBD1; v_gene: TRBV11-2; j_gene: TRBJ1-3; len: 17; abundance: NA; CDR3nt: TGTGCCAGCAGCTTAAAAGACAGGGTTTTCTCTGGAAACACCATATATTTT; CDR3aa: CASSLKDRVFSGNTIYF
d_gene: NA; v_gene: TRBV10-3; j_gene: TRBJ1-1; len: 14; abundance: NA; CDR3nt: TGTGCCATCAGTGTCCAGGGCATGAACACTGAAGCTTTCTTT; CDR3aa: CAISVQGMNTEAFF
d_gene: TRBD1; v_gene: TRBV18; j_gene: TRBJ1-1; len: 15; abundance: NA; CDR3nt: TGTGCCAGCTCCCGGTGGGGGACAGGGGGCTCTGAAGCTTTCTTT; CDR3aa: CASSRWGTGGSEAFF
d_gene: TRBD2; v_gene: TRBV5-4; j_gene: TRBJ2-3; len: 15; abundance: NA; CDR3nt: TGTGCCACCTCCAGGACTAGCGGGATTTTGGATACGCAGTATTTT; CDR3aa: CATSRTSGILDTQYF
d_gene: NA; v_gene: TRBV5-4; j_gene: TRBJ1-2; len: 14; abundance: NA; CDR3nt: TGTGCCAGCAGCTCATTCCGGGACATAGGGGGCTACACCTTC; CDR3aa: CASSSFRDIGGYTF
d_gene: NA; v_gene: TRBV6-5; j_gene: TRBJ2-7; len: 14; abundance: NA; CDR3nt: TGTGCCAGCAGTCGATCCGGGTTACCCTACGAGCAGTACTTC; CDR3aa: CASSRSGLPYEQYF
d_gene: NA; v_gene: TRBV4-3; j_gene: TRBJ1-2; len: 12; abundance: NA; CDR3nt: TGCGCCAGCAGCCAAGGAGTCTATGGCTACACCTTC; CDR3aa: CASSQGVYGYTF
d_gene: NA; v_gene: TRBV27; j_gene: TRBJ2-3; len: 11; abundance: NA; CDR3nt: TGTGCCAGCAGACTAGGGGATACGCAGTATTTT; CDR3aa: CASRLGDTQYF
d_gene: NA; v_gene: TRBV15; j_gene: TRBJ2-5; len: 12; abundance: NA; CDR3nt: TGTGCCACCAGCCCTCCCCAAGAGACCCAGTACTTC; CDR3aa: CATSPPQETQYF
d_gene: NA; v_gene: TRBV18; j_gene: TRBJ2-3; len: 14; abundance: NA; CDR3nt: TGTGCCAGCTCACCGTCTAGGAATACAGATACGCAGTATTTT; CDR3aa: CASSPSRNTDTQYF
d_gene: NA; v_gene: TRBV23-1; j_gene: TRBJ1-1; len: 14; abundance: NA; CDR3nt: TGCGCCAGCAGTCATATTTGGGCGAACACTGAAGCTTTCTTT; CDR3aa: CASSHIWANTEAFF
d_gene: NA; v_gene: TRBV10-3; j_gene: TRBJ1-4; len: 13; abundance: NA; CDR3nt: TGTGCCATCAGGGGGGCGAGTTTTGAAAAACTGTTTTTT; CDR3aa: CAIRGASFEKLFF
d_gene: NA; v_gene: TRBV6-5; j_gene: TRBJ1-4; len: 16; abundance: NA; CDR3nt: TGTGCCAGCAGTTACTCGGTGTTACAGGGCGGGGAAAAACTGTTTTTT; CDR3aa: CASSYSVLQGGEKLFF
d_gene: TRBD2; v_gene: TRBV11-2; j_gene: TRBJ2-1; len: 18; abundance: NA; CDR3nt: TGTGCCAGCAGCTTAGACCCAGCGGGAGAAGGGGGGGCCAATGAGCAGTTCTTC; CDR3aa: CASSLDPAGEGGANEQFF
d_gene: TRBD2; v_gene: TRBV25-1; j_gene: TRBJ2-7; len: 16; abundance: NA; CDR3nt: TGTGCCAGCAGTGAATGGGGAGGGATTTCTTCCTACGAGCAGTACTTC; CDR3aa: CASSEWGGISSYEQYF
d_gene: TRBD1; v_gene: TRBV2; j_gene: TRBJ1-5; len: 15; abundance: NA; CDR3nt: TGTGCCAGCACCCCCGGACAGGGCAGGAGTCAGCCCCAGCATTTT; CDR3aa: CASTPGQGRSQPQHF